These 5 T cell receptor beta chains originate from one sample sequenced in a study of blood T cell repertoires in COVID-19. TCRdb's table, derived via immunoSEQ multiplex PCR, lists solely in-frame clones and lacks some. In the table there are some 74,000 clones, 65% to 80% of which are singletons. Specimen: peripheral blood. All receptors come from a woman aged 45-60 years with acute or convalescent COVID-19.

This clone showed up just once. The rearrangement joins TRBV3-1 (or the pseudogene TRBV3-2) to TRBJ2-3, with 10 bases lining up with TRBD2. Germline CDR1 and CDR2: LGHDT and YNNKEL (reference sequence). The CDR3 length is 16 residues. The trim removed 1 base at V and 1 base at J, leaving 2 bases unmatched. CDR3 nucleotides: TGTGCCAGCAGCCAAGGACTAGCGGGTGGCACAGATACGCAGTATTTT. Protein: CASSQGLAGGTDTQYF.

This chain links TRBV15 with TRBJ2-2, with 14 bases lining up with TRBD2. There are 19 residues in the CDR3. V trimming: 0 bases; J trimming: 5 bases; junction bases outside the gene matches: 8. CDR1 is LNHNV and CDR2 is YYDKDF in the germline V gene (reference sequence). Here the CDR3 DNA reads TGTGCCACCAGCAGAGAGGGACTAGCGGGAGTAATCCTTACCGGGGAGCTGTTTTTT. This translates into CATSREGLAGVILTGELFF.

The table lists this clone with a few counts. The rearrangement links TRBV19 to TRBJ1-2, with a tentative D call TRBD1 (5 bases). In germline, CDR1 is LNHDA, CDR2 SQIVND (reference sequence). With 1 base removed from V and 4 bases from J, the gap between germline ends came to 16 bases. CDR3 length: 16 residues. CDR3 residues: CASSIGMTAPSYGYTF. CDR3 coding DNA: TGTGCCAGTAGTATAGGGATGACAGCCCCTTCCTATGGCTACACCTTC.

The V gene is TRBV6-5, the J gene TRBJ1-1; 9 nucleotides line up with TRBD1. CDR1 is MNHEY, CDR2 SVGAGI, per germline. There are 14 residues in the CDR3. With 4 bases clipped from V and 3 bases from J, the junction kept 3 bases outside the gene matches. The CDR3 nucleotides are TGTGCCAGCAGTTTCTGGACAGGGGACACTGAAGCTTTCTTT. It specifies CASSFWTGDTEAFF.

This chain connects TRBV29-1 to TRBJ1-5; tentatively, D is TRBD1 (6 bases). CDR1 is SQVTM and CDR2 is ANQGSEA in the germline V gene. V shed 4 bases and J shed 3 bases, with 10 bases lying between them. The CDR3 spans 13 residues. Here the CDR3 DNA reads TGCAGCGTTGTCAAGGGGGACAATCAGCCCCAGCATTTT. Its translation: CSVVKGDNQPQHF.